The sequence of this T cell receptor beta chain was determined in a study of graft-versus-host responses after intestinal transplantation. The CDR3 consists of 16 residues. Trimming removed 7 bases from V and 4 bases from J, with 19 bases in between. Germline CDR1 is SGHTA and CDR2 is FQGTGA. This clone was seen only a few times. Clones were read by immunoSEQ multiplex PCR, and TCRdb kept only the in-frame ones, dropping some. In the table there are roughly 7,000 clones, about 24% of which are singletons. The TCR sequence derives from a human patient who received an intestinal transplant. This rearrangement joins TRBV7-3 to TRBJ2-2; the D gene could be TRBD1 or TRBD2 (6 bases each). Material: alloreactive CD4+ T cells from a mixed lymphocyte reaction culture, obtained before intestinal transplant. As to subset: CFSE-low proliferating T cells sorted from roughly six-day pre-transplant mixed lymphocyte reaction (GvH or HvG direction). The CDR3 DNA reads as TGTGCCAGCACCAATGACTGGGGGGCATTCACCGGGGAGCTGTTTTTT. The encoded protein is CASTNDWGAFTGELFF.